This T cell receptor beta chain was sequenced during a study of shared clonotypes between healthy human individuals (dated by TCRdb to 2020 to 2022). General notes on the study: A couple of women and a few men aged 18 to 49 years were included in the cohort. Between about 0.85 and 10 billion PBMCs per donor were obtained by leukapheresis. Different laboratories and diverse techniques were used to prepare libraries and sequence TCR repertoires, to increase sequencing depth and limit assay-specific biases. For each donor, CD4 naive and CD4 memory were each given three plates, CD8 naive was given two plates, and CD8 memory was given one plate. The study deeply sequenced blood TCR repertoires of five healthy adults to estimate repertoire size and the extent of clonotype sharing between individuals. What the work shows at the level of the full study, not this receptor alone: Pairwise subsampling indicated that sequencing depth was expected to affect the degree of clonotype sharing among donors. Incomplete sequencing was indicated by rarefaction of sorted-subset datasets, despite the large sequencing depth. Clonotypes shared by all four sorted-subset donors showed higher generation probabilities than non-shared clonotypes. Only blood was sampled, and tissue TCR repertoires likely differ from those in blood. The genetic and exposure-history diversity represented was limited by the small number of donors. Sharing across a few donors was observed for around 5% of naive CD4, over 3% of naive CD8, 2% to 2.5% of memory CD4, and roughly 0.4% of memory CD8 clonotypes. Naive subsets generally had larger estimated clonotype richness than memory subsets.

Healthy HIV-negative adults with no recently reported acute infections or vaccinations were included as donors. All donors were Caucasian adults living in Nashville, Tennessee, USA. CD4+ T cells were enriched by magnetic negative selection, after which naive cells were positively selected on CD45RA and the negative fraction was taken as the memory subset. After blood collection by leukapheresis, PBMCs were isolated using Ficoll-Histopaque density gradient centrifugation and then cryopreserved in the vapor phase of liquid nitrogen. Purity and quantity of every magnetically sorted T cell population were checked by analytical flow cytometry. Genomic DNA was isolated from each sorted fraction and quantified by UV absorbance on a Nanodrop 2000c. With respect to this clone: Which antigen it targets is not known. No base-level quality is on record; no much larger clone is a single base apart.

According to the germline V gene (reference sequence), CDR1 reads PRHDT and CDR2 reads FYEKMQ. The trim is 5 bases for V and 14 bases for J, with a gap of 14 bases between the germline ends. Including the terminal cysteine and phenylalanine, the CDR3 comprises 11 residues. Only CDR3 DNA remains: 33 bases, in frame from the first base. TCR CDR3 regions were amplified from genomic DNA by multiplex PCR using the deep immunoSEQ assay. For each cell subset, the extracted genomic DNA was distributed evenly across all wells of several immunoSEQ 96-well plates, and each plate served as one replicate. For sorted subsets, about 200 ng genomic DNA, equal to some 28,000 T cell genomes, was loaded into each replicate PCR. Purified libraries were measured with a Qubit 3.0 fluorometer, size-checked on a Bioanalyzer 2100, and measured again with the KAPA Library Quantification kit. Each immunoSEQ 96-well plate was sequenced on its own single-read 150-cycle Illumina NextSeq 550 flow cell. Per the authors' processing: The immunoSEQ output contained only junctional sequences without quality scores, so filtering could not match that applied to full-length reads. Sequences were annotated with PyIR, a Python wrapper for IgBLAST v1.9, using IMGT germline references to assign V/J genes and CDR3. Any read was removed if the V/J assignment was weak (E-value above 1e-6), the CDR3 was missing, or the read contained stop codons, out-of-frame junctions, or ambiguous translated residues. V3J clonotypes were defined by identical inferred V gene, J gene, and CDR3 amino acid sequence. To compute the percentage overlap between repertoires, the number of shared unique clonotypes was divided by the size of the smaller repertoire. Richness of each repertoire was evaluated using RTK rarefaction, the Chao1 estimator, and Recon v2.1 estimates of unobserved clonotypes. Generation probabilities for all TCRbeta clonotypes obtained by the gDNA method from a few donors were computed using OLGA. TCRdb provides this immuneACCESS table in a form limited to in-frame rearrangements. Some clones are lacking; in checked studies, under half of them reflect an unresolved V gene, and why the rest are absent is not known. V, J and clone size are those of that table, while D and trimming were read from the DNA. In all, the sample holds roughly 1 million clones, and under 80% of those were seen once. The ten biggest clones cover approximately 1.5% of the sample.

Sequenced input: memory CD4+ T cells sorted from blood. What this sample's cell subset or site label stands for: CD45RA-negative fraction. The source of this sequence is a man aged 18-30 years in good health. Recombination joined TRBV13 with TRBJ2-3; the D gene is perhaps TRBD1, from 5 matching bases. The DNA sequence reads TGTGCCAGCAGCCAAGGGGCGGTCGGGTATTTT. This codes for CASSQGAVGYF.